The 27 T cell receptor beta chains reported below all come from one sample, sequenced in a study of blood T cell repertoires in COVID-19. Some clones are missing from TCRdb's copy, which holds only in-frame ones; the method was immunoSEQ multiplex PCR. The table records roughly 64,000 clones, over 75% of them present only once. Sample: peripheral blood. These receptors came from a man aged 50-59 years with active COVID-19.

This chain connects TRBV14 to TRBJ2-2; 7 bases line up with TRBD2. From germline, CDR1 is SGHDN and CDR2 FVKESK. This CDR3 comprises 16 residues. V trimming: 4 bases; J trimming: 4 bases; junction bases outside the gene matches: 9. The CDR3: CASSLPVSSGTGELFF. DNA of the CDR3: TGTGCCAGCAGCCTCCCGGTCTCTAGCGGCACCGGGGAGCTGTTTTTT.

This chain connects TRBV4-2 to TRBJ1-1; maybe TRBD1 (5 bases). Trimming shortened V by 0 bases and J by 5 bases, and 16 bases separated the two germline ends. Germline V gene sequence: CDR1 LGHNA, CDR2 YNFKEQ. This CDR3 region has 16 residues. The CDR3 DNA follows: TGTGCCAGCAGCCAAGATAGGGACTCCCTGAGGACTGAAGCTTTCTTT. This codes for CASSQDRDSLRTEAFF.

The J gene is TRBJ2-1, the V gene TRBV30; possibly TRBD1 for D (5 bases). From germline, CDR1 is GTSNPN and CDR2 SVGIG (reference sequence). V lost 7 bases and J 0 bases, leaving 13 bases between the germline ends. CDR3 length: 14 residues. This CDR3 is CASVDSRSYNEQFF. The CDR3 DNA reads TGTGCCTCGGTAGACAGCCGCTCCTACAATGAGCAGTTCTTC.

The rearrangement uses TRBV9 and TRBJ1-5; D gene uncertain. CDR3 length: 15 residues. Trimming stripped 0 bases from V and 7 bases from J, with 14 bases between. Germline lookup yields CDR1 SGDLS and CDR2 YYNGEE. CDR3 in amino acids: CASSVAGGPEQPQHF. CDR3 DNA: TGTGCCAGCAGCGTAGCCGGAGGGCCAGAGCAGCCCCAGCATTTT.

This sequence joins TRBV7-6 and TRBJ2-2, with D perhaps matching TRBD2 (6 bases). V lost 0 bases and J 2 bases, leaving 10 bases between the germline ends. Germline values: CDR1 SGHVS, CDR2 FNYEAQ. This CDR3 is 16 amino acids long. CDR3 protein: CASSLALGSNTGELFF. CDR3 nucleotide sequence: TGTGCCAGCAGCTTAGCGCTCGGGAGTAACACCGGGGAGCTGTTTTTT.

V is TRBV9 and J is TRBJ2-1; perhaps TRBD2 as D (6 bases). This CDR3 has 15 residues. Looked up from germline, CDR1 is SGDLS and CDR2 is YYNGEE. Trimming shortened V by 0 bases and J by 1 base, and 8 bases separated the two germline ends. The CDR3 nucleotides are TGTGCCAGCAGCGTAGACGGGAGATCCTACAATGAGCAGTTCTTC. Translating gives CASSVDGRSYNEQFF.

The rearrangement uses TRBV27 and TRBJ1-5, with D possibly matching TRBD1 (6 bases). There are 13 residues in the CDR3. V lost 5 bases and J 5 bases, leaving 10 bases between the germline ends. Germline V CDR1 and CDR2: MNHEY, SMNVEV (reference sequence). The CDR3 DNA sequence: TGTGCCAGCAGTCGGGACATCTATCAGCCCCAGCATTTT. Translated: CASSRDIYQPQHF.

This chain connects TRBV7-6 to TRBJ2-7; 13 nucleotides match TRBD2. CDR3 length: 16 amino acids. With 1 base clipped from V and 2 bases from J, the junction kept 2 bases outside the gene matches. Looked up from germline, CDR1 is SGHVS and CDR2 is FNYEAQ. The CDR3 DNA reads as TGTGCCAGCAGCTTAGGGGGGACTAGCGGGACCTACGAGCAGTACTTC. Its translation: CASSLGGTSGTYEQYF.

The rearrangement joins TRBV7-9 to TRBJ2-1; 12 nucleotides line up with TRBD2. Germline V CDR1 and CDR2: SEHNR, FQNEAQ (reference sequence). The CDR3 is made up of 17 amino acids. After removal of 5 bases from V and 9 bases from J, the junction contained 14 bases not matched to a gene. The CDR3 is CASSPGRLAGDLGEQFF. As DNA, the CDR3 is TGTGCCAGCAGCCCAGGGAGACTAGCGGGGGATTTGGGTGAGCAGTTCTTC.

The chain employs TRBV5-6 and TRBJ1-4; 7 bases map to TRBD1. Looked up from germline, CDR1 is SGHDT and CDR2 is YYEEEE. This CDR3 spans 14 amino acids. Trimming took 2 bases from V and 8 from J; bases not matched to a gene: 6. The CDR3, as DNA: TGTGCCAGCAGCTTAACAGGGGCGGGGGAAAAACTGTTTTTT. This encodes CASSLTGAGEKLFF.

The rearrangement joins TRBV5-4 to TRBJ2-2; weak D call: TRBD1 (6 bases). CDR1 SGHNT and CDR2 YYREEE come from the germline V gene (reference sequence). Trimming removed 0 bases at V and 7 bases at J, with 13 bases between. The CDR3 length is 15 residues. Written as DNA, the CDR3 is TGTGCCAGCAGCTTGGAGCAGGGGTCGGGCGGGGAGCTGTTTTTT. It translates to CASSLEQGSGGELFF.

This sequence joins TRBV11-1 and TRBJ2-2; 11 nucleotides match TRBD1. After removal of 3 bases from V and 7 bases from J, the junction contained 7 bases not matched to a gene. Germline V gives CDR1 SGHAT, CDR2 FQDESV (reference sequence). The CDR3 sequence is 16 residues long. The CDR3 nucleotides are TGTGCCAGCAGCTTCGGACAGGGGGCGCCTGGCGGGGAGCTGTTTTTT. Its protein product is CASSFGQGAPGGELFF.

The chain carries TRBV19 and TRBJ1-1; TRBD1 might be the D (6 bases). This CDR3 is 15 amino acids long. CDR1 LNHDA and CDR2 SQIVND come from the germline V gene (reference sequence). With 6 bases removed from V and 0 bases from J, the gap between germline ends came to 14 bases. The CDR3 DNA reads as TGTGCCAGTAGGGAAGACAGGAGCATGAACACTGAAGCTTTCTTT. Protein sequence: CASREDRSMNTEAFF.

The CDR3 bases are TGCGCCAGCAGCTCCACACCGGGACTAGCAACCAGCACAGATACGCAGTATTTT. It encodes CASSSTPGLATSTDTQYF. The rearrangement joins TRBV5-1 to TRBJ2-3; 9 bases are shared with TRBD2. CDR1 and CDR2 (germline): SGHRS, YFSETQ. Trimming removed 3 bases from V and 0 bases from J; junction bases left unmatched: 11. This CDR3 region has 18 residues.

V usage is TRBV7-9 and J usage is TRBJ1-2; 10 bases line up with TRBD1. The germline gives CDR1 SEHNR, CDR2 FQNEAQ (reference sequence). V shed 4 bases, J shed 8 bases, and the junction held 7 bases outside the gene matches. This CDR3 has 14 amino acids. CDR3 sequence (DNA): TGTGCCAGCAGCTATACCGGGACAGGGGAAGGCTACACCTTC. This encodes CASSYTGTGEGYTF.

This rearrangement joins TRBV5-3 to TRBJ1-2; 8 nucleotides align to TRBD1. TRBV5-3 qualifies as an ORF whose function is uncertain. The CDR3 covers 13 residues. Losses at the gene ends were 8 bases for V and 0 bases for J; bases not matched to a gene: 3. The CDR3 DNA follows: TGTGCCAGGACAGGGGTAGCTAACTATGGCTACACCTTC. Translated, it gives CARTGVANYGYTF.

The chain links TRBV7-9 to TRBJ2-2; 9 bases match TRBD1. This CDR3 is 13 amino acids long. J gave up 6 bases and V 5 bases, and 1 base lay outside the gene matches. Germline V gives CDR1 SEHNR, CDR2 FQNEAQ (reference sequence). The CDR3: CASSDRGSGELFF. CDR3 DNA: TGTGCCAGCAGCGACAGGGGGTCCGGGGAGCTGTTTTTT.

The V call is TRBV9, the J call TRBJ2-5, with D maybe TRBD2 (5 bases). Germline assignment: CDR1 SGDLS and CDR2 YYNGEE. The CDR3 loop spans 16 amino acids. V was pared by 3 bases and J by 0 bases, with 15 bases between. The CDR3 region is CASSAQDWLNQETQYF. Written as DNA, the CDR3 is TGTGCCAGCAGCGCCCAGGACTGGCTGAACCAAGAGACCCAGTACTTC.

CDR3 in amino acids: CASSSGQLSNQPQHF. CDR3 sequence (DNA): TGTGCCAGCAGCTCCGGACAGCTCAGCAATCAGCCCCAGCATTTT. The chain links TRBV7-9 to TRBJ1-5, with D possibly being TRBD1 (6 bases). Germline CDR1 and CDR2: SEHNR and FQNEAQ (reference sequence). The V gene lost 4 bases and the J gene lost 1 base, with 11 bases spanning the gap. The CDR3 runs to 15 residues.

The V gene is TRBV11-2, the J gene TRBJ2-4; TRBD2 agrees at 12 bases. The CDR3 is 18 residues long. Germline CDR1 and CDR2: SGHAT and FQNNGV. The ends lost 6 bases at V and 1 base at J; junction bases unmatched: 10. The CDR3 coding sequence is TGTGCCAGCAGTAGACTAGCGGGAGTGGTCCGGGCCAAAAACATTCAGTACTTC. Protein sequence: CASSRLAGVVRAKNIQYF.

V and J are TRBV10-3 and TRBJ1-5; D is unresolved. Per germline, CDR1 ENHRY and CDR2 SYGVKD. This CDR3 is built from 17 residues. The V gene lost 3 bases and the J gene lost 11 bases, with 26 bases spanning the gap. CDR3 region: CAISEVRTIDPKSSQHF. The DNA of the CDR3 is TGTGCCATCAGTGAAGTCAGGACTATAGACCCCAAAAGTTCCCAGCATTTT.

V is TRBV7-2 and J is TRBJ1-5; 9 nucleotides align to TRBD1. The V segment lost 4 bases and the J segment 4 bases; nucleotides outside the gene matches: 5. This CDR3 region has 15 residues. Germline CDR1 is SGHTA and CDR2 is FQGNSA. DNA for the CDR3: TGTGCCAGCAGCTATGACAGGGGGAGGAATCAGCCCCAGCATTTT. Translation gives CASSYDRGRNQPQHF.

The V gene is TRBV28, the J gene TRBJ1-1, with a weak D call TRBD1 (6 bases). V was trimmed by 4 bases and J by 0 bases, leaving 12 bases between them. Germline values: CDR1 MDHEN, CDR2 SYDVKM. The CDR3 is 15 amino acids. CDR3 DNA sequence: TGTGCCAGCAGTTCGTACAAGGGGGTGAACACTGAAGCTTTCTTT. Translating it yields CASSSYKGVNTEAFF.

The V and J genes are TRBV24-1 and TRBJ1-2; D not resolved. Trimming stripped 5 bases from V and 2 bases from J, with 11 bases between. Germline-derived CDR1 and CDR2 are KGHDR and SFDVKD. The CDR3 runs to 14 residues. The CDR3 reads CATSGSQQNYGYTF. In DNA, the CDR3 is TGTGCCACCAGTGGTAGTCAACAGAACTATGGCTACACCTTC.

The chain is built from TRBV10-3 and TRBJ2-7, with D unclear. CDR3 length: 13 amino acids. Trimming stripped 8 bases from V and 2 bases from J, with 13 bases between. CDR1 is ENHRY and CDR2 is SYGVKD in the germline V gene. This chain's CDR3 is CAIGQTAAYEQYF. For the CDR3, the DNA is TGTGCCATCGGGCAGACCGCCGCCTACGAGCAGTACTTC.

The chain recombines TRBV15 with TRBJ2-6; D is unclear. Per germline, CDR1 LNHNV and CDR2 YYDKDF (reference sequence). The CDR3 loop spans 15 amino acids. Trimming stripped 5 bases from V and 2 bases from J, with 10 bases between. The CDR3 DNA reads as TGTGCCACCAGCTCCCCAAATCCTGGGGCCAACGTCCTGACTTTC. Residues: CATSSPNPGANVLTF. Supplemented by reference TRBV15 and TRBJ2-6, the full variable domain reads DAMVIQNPRYQVTQFGKPVTLSCSQTLNHNVMYWYQQKSSQAPKLLFHYYDKDFNNEADTPDNFQSRRPNTSFCFLDIRSPGLGDTAMYLCATSSPNPGANVLTFGAGSRLTVL.

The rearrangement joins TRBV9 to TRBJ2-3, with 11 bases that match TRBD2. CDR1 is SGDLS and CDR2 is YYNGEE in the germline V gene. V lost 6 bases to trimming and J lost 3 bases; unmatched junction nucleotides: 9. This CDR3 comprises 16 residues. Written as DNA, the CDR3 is TGTGCCAGCAACATTCAGTCTAGCGGGGGGACAGATACGCAGTATTTT. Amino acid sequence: CASNIQSSGGTDTQYF.